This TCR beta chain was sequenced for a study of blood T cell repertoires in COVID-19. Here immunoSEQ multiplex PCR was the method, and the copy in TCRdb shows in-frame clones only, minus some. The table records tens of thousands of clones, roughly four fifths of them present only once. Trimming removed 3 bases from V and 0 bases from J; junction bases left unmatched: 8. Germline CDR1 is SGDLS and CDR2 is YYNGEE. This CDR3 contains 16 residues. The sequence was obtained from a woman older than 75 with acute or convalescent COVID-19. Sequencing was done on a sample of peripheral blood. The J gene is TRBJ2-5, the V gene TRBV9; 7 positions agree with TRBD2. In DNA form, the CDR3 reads TGTGCCAGCAGCGCACCATGGGAGGGTGACCAAGAGACCCAGTACTTC. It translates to CASSAPWEGDQETQYF.